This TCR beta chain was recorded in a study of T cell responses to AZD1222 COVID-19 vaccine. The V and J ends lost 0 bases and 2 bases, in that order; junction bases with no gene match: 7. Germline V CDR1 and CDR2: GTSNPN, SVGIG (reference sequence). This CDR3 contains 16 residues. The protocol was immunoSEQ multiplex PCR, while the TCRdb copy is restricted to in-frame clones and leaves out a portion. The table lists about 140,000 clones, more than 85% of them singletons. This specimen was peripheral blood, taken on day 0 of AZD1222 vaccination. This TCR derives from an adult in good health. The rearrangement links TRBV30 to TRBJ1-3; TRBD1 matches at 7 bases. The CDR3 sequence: CAWSVSGTVPGNTIYF. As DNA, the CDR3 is TGTGCCTGGAGTGTCTCCGGGACAGTGCCTGGAAACACCATATATTTT.